These T cell receptor beta chains were read from a single sample in a study of blood T cell repertoires in COVID-19. Only in-frame clones appear in the TCRdb table, and some are missing; sequencing was by immunoSEQ multiplex PCR. Of 250,000 to 300,000 clones in the sample, 85% to 90% were seen once. The source material was peripheral blood. These TCRs come from a woman aged 40 to 50 who had recovered from COVID-19. Both conserved end residues are part of each CDR3. D genes are given only for firm matches. Clone size appears in some rows only: once, few, many, or a class for an expanded clone.

clone size: .
J gene: TRBJ2-1
V gene: TRBV27
D gene: .
CDR3 length: 15
CDR3 DNA: TGTGCCAGCAGTTTAGATGGCACCACCTACAATGAGCAGTTCTTC
CDR3 protein: CASSLDGTTYNEQFF

clone size: .
J gene: TRBJ2-1
V gene: TRBV29-1
D gene: TRBD2
CDR3 length: 16
CDR3 DNA: TGCAGCGTTGAAGGATCAGCGGGAGTCTCCTACAATGAGCAGTTCTTC
CDR3 protein: CSVEGSAGVSYNEQFF

clone size: .
J gene: TRBJ2-3
V gene: TRBV5-4
D gene: .
CDR3 length: 17
CDR3 DNA: TGTGCCAGCAGCTTGGTCTCGTCTAGGGGCCTCCCTCATACGCAGTATTTT
CDR3 protein: CASSLVSSRGLPHTQYF

clone size: .
J gene: TRBJ2-7
V gene: TRBV5-6
D gene: .
CDR3 length: 14
CDR3 DNA: TGTGCCAGCAGCTTGGCCCTCGGGGGAGGCGAGCAGTACTTC
CDR3 protein: CASSLALGGGEQYF

clone size: .
J gene: TRBJ2-6
V gene: TRBV10-3
D gene: .
CDR3 length: 19
CDR3 DNA: TGTGCCATCAGTGAAGGTTTCACCTTAGGAGGCTCTGGGGCCAACGTCCTGACTTTC
CDR3 protein: CAISEGFTLGGSGANVLTF

clone size: .
J gene: TRBJ2-5
V gene: TRBV3-1/TRBV3-2
D gene: .
CDR3 length: 15
CDR3 DNA: TGTGCCAGCAGCCAACGAGGGGGGGTCGGGGAGACCCAGTACTTC
CDR3 protein: CASSQRGGVGETQYF

clone size: .
J gene: TRBJ1-5
V gene: TRBV7-8
D gene: TRBD1
CDR3 length: 18
CDR3 DNA: TGTGCCAGCAGCTTAGTGGGTCAGGGGGCGTACCAAAATCAGCCCCAGCATTTT
CDR3 protein: CASSLVGQGAYQNQPQHF

clone size: few
J gene: TRBJ2-1
V gene: TRBV5-1
D gene: .
CDR3 length: 15
CDR3 DNA: TGCGCCAGCAGCTTGGACGGGGTCTCCTACAATGAGCAGTTCTTC
CDR3 protein: CASSLDGVSYNEQFF

clone size: once
J gene: TRBJ2-3
V gene: TRBV24-1
D gene: TRBD1
CDR3 length: 19
CDR3 DNA: TGTGCCACCAGTGGCCTACAGGGGGCGCGATCAGGAGGCACAGATACGCAGTATTTT
CDR3 protein: CATSGLQGARSGGTDTQYF

clone size: .
J gene: TRBJ2-5
V gene: TRBV21-1
D gene: .
CDR3 length: 15
CDR3 DNA: TGTGCCAGCAGCGCGCGTACCAGCGGTGGAGAGACCCAGTACTTC
CDR3 protein: CASSARTSGGETQYF

clone size: once
J gene: TRBJ1-2
V gene: TRBV7-9
D gene: .
CDR3 length: 15
CDR3 DNA: TGTGCCAGCAGCTTAGCCGGCAGGGAAAGTTCTGGCTACACCTTC
CDR3 protein: CASSLAGRESSGYTF

clone size: .
J gene: TRBJ1-2
V gene: TRBV30
D gene: .
CDR3 length: 13
CDR3 DNA: TGTGCCTGGAGTAGAGGGCAGTTCTATGGCTACACCTTC
CDR3 protein: CAWSRGQFYGYTF

clone size: .
J gene: TRBJ2-5
V gene: TRBV19
D gene: .
CDR3 length: 14
CDR3 DNA: TGTGCCAGTAGTAACCTGCAGGGGCAAGAGACCCAGTACTTC
CDR3 protein: CASSNLQGQETQYF

clone size: .
J gene: TRBJ1-1
V gene: TRBV30
D gene: .
CDR3 length: 15
CDR3 DNA: TGTGCCTGGAGTCCACCAGGGGCGGGGGTCACTGAAGCTTTCTTT
CDR3 protein: CAWSPPGAGVTEAFF

clone size: .
J gene: TRBJ1-1
V gene: TRBV15
D gene: TRBD1
CDR3 length: 14
CDR3 DNA: TGTGCCACCAGCCGGGACAGGGCGAACACTGAAGCTTTCTTT
CDR3 protein: CATSRDRANTEAFF

clone size: .
J gene: TRBJ2-3
V gene: TRBV7-9
D gene: .
CDR3 length: 15
CDR3 DNA: TGTGCCAGCAGCCCGGGACACTCAAGGGGGGATACGCAGTATTTT
CDR3 protein: CASSPGHSRGDTQYF

clone size: .
J gene: TRBJ2-5
V gene: TRBV4-3
D gene: .
CDR3 length: 16
CDR3 DNA: TGCGCCAGCAGCTCAAGGGGCTCCGGAGTGGTGGAGACCCAGTACTTC
CDR3 protein: CASSSRGSGVVETQYF

clone size: .
J gene: TRBJ2-5
V gene: TRBV10-3
D gene: TRBD2
CDR3 length: 15
CDR3 DNA: TGTGCCACCTTCGGGGGGGGGATCGTTGGAGAGACCCAGTACTTC
CDR3 protein: CATFGGGIVGETQYF

clone size: .
J gene: TRBJ2-3
V gene: TRBV9
D gene: .
CDR3 length: 15
CDR3 DNA: TGTGCCAGCAGCGTAGGGGGGACACAGACAGATACGCAGTATTTT
CDR3 protein: CASSVGGTQTDTQYF

clone size: .
J gene: TRBJ2-4
V gene: TRBV19
D gene: TRBD2
CDR3 length: 16
CDR3 DNA: TGTGCCAGTAGTATGCGGCTAGCGGGAGTCGAAAACATTCAGTACTTC
CDR3 protein: CASSMRLAGVENIQYF

clone size: .
J gene: TRBJ2-1
V gene: TRBV7-2
D gene: .
CDR3 length: 12
CDR3 DNA: TGTGCCAGCAGCTTGGATCCTGGGCGGCAGTTCTTC
CDR3 protein: CASSLDPGRQFF

clone size: .
J gene: TRBJ1-1
V gene: TRBV5-8
D gene: .
CDR3 length: 13
CDR3 DNA: TGTGCCAGCAGCTTGGCCAGGAACACTGAAGCTTTCTTT
CDR3 protein: CASSLARNTEAFF

clone size: .
J gene: TRBJ1-2
V gene: TRBV25-1
D gene: TRBD1
CDR3 length: 14
CDR3 DNA: TGTGCCAGCAGTGGGTCAGGGGGCGCGGGGGGCTACACCTTC
CDR3 protein: CASSGSGGAGGYTF

clone size: .
J gene: TRBJ2-1
V gene: TRBV7-9
D gene: TRBD2
CDR3 length: 19
CDR3 DNA: TGTGCCAGCAGACGAACGGGGGGCCGAGTGGCGGGAGGGTACAATGAGCAGTTCTTC
CDR3 protein: CASRRTGGRVAGGYNEQFF

clone size: .
J gene: TRBJ1-1
V gene: TRBV6-5
D gene: .
CDR3 length: 15
CDR3 DNA: TGTGCCAGCAGTTACGTCGGGGGGCCAGGGACTGAAGCTTTCTTT
CDR3 protein: CASSYVGGPGTEAFF

clone size: .
J gene: TRBJ2-7
V gene: TRBV27
D gene: TRBD2
CDR3 length: 14
CDR3 DNA: TGTGCCAGCAGTTTATGGGGAGGGCCCTACGAGCAGTACTTC
CDR3 protein: CASSLWGGPYEQYF

clone size: few
J gene: TRBJ2-7
V gene: TRBV5-6
D gene: .
CDR3 length: 15
CDR3 DNA: TGTGCCAGCAGCCCTCGTTCCCCCGGCTCCTACGAGCAGTACTTC
CDR3 protein: CASSPRSPGSYEQYF

clone size: .
J gene: TRBJ1-4
V gene: TRBV21-1
D gene: .
CDR3 length: 19
CDR3 DNA: TGTGCCAGCAGCACGCCAGACAGGTCGATCTCTGGGGGTAATGAAAAACTGTTTTTT
CDR3 protein: CASSTPDRSISGGNEKLFF

clone size: .
J gene: TRBJ2-7
V gene: TRBV10-3
D gene: .
CDR3 length: 12
CDR3 DNA: TGTGCCATCAAGGGGGGGCCCTACGAGCAGTACTTC
CDR3 protein: CAIKGGPYEQYF

clone size: .
J gene: TRBJ1-2
V gene: TRBV9
D gene: TRBD1
CDR3 length: 17
CDR3 DNA: TGTGCCAGCAGCGCATCCGGGACAGGGGGCCCTTCCTATGGCTACACCTTC
CDR3 protein: CASSASGTGGPSYGYTF

clone size: .
J gene: TRBJ2-3
V gene: TRBV4-3
D gene: .
CDR3 length: 14
CDR3 DNA: TGCGCCAGCAGCCAGTCCCTCGCGGCAGATACGCAGTATTTT
CDR3 protein: CASSQSLAADTQYF